Listed below are T cell receptor beta chains from one sample, sequenced in a study of response to subunit inactivated influenza vaccine. In TCRdb, the RT-PCR reads were re-called with MiXCR into one record per CDR3 protein. The repertoire consists of roughly 570,000 distinct CDR3 sequences, with 12% to 15% occurring once and the leading ten covering approximately 12%. The sequences come from PBMCs from blood, collected about 12 days after vaccination. Receptor source: a man aged 50 or older who received an inactivated influenza vaccine. Both conserved end residues are part of each CDR3. A D gene is named only where the DNA matches it firmly. Clone size, where shown, is once, few, many, or a class for clones that have expanded.

size: NA
V: TRBV7-6
J: TRBJ2-2
length: 12
D: NA
CDR3: CASSLSFGELFF
DNA: TGTGCCAGCAGCTTAAGTTTCGGGGAGCTGTTTTTT

size: NA
V: TRBV7-9
J: TRBJ1-4
length: 16
D: NA
CDR3: CASSIKQAAPFEKLFF
DNA: TGTGCCAGCAGCATAAAACAGGCGGCCCCTTTTGAAAAACTGTTTTTT

size: many
V: TRBV12-5
J: TRBJ2-2
length: 12
D: NA
CDR3: CASGFRTGELFF
DNA: TGTGCTAGTGGTTTCAGGACCGGGGAGCTGTTTTTT

size: NA
V: TRBV20-1
J: TRBJ2-2
length: 17
D: TRBD2
CDR3: CSARGEGLIANTGELFF
DNA: TGCAGTGCTAGAGGGGAGGGACTCATCGCGAACACCGGGGAGCTGTTTTTT

size: many
V: TRBV6-5
J: TRBJ2-6
length: 19
D: TRBD2
CDR3: CASSYSPLAGSSGANVLTF
DNA: TGTGCCAGCAGTTACTCTCCGCTAGCGGGCTCCTCTGGGGCCAACGTCCTGACTTTC

size: NA
V: TRBV12-3/TRBV12-4
J: TRBJ2-5
length: 15
D: NA
CDR3: CARSLAQGYQETQYF
DNA: TGTGCCAGGAGTTTAGCTCAGGGGTACCAAGAGACCCAGTACTTC

size: NA
V: TRBV28
J: TRBJ2-5
length: 14
D: NA
CDR3: CASPPPDAFKTQYF
DNA: TGTGCCAGCCCCCCCCCGGACGCATTTAAGACCCAGTACTTC

size: few
V: TRBV5-1
J: TRBJ2-1
length: 14
D: TRBD1
CDR3: CASSSGTGYNEQFF
DNA: TGTGCCAGCAGCTCAGGGACAGGGTACAATGAGCAGTTCTTC

size: NA
V: TRBV19
J: TRBJ1-5
length: 14
D: NA
CDR3: CASSIVSSNQPQHF
DNA: TGTGCCAGTAGTATAGTAAGCAGCAATCAGCCCCAGCATTTT

size: few
V: TRBV14
J: TRBJ1-2
length: 15
D: TRBD1
CDR3: CASSHGTGVTYGYTF
DNA: TGTGCCAGCAGCCATGGGACAGGGGTTACCTATGGCTACACCTTC